This TCR beta chain is from a study of shared clonotypes between healthy human individuals (TCRdb year 2020). In terms of the full investigation: A couple of women and three men aged 18 to 49 years were included in the cohort. For each donor, three plates each were used for CD4 naive and CD4 memory, two plates were used for CD8 naive, and one plate was used for CD8 memory. The study deeply sequenced blood TCR repertoires of five healthy adults to estimate repertoire size and the extent of clonotype sharing between individuals. To increase sequencing depth and limit assay-specific biases, TCR repertoire library preparation and sequencing were carried out by different laboratories using diverse techniques. Per donor, leukapheresis produced somewhere between about 0.94 and 9 billion PBMCs.

Broad study findings and their caveats: Sampling was restricted to blood, and TCR repertoires in tissue are likely to differ from TCR repertoires in blood. Even with the large sequencing depth, rarefaction of the sorted-subset datasets indicated that sequencing was incomplete. Naive subsets generally had larger estimated clonotype richness than memory subsets. Based on pairwise subsampling, the degree of clonotype sharing among donors was expected to be affected by sequencing depth. Roughly 5.2% of naive CD4, around 3.6% of naive CD8, around 2.3% of memory CD4, and roughly 0.4% of memory CD8 clonotypes were shared across several donors. Because the study included only a small number of donors, the genetic and exposure-history diversity represented was limited. Compared with non-shared clonotypes, the clonotypes found in all four sorted-subset donors had higher generation probabilities.

Using the deep immunoSEQ assay, multiplex PCR amplified TCR CDR3 regions from genomic DNA. For each cell subset, the extracted genomic DNA was distributed evenly across all wells of several immunoSEQ 96-well plates, and each plate served as one replicate. For sorted subsets, each replicate PCR was loaded with around 220 ng genomic DNA, equivalent to about 30,000 T cell genomes. The purified libraries were quantified using a Qubit 3.0 fluorometer, sized with a Bioanalyzer 2100, and then quantified again using the KAPA Library Quantification kit. A separate single-read 150-cycle Illumina NextSeq 550 flow cell was used to sequence each immunoSEQ 96-well plate. From the authors' description of their analysis: Because only junctional sequences without quality scores were contained in the immunoSEQ output, filtering matching that applied to full-length reads could not be performed. To assign V/J genes and CDR3, sequences were annotated against IMGT germline references using PyIR, a Python wrapper for IgBLAST v1.9. Reads with weak V/J assignments (E-value above 1e-6), missing CDR3, stop codons, out-of-frame junctions, or ambiguous translated residues were removed. V3J clonotypes were defined as sequences sharing the same inferred V gene, J gene, and CDR3 amino acid sequence. The percentage overlap between two repertoires was calculated by dividing the number of shared unique clonotypes by the size of the smaller repertoire. Three approaches were used to assess repertoire richness: RTK rarefaction, the Chao1 estimator, and Recon v2.1 estimates of unobserved clonotypes. For all TCRbeta clonotypes obtained by the gDNA method from four donors, generation probabilities were computed with OLGA. In TCRdb, the immuneACCESS table is reduced to in-frame sequences with V and J assigned. These tables do not hold every clone; where another copy was compared, an unresolved V gene accounts for under half, and the others remain unexplained. V and J calls and clone size are as listed in that table; D and trimming were resolved from the DNA. Counted in this sample were some 2.1 million clones; around 95% of them appeared once. The ten largest clones represent 0.13% of the sample.

Comment on this clone: Its recognized antigen is unknown. The record has no base qualities; no much larger clone is one base away. The same CDR3 arises from other DNA sequences in this sample as well.

Healthy HIV-negative adults with no recently reported acute infections or vaccinations were included as donors. All donors were Caucasian adults living in Nashville, Tennessee, USA. CD4+ T cells were enriched by magnetic negative selection, after which naive cells were positively selected on CD45RA and the negative fraction was taken as the memory subset. Blood was obtained by leukapheresis, after which PBMCs were separated by Ficoll-Histopaque density gradient centrifugation and cryopreserved in liquid nitrogen vapor phase. Analytical flow cytometry was used to check the purity and quantity of each magnetically sorted T cell population. Genomic DNA was isolated from each sorted fraction and quantified by UV absorbance on a Nanodrop 2000c. The sequencing sample was made of naive CD4+ T cells sorted from blood. Explained via the paper, the cell subset or site label denotes: CD45RA+ positively selected. The TCR was taken from a man between 18 and 35 years old in good health.

In nucleotide form, the sequence is TGTGCCAGCAGTACGGGTACCTACAATGAGCAGTTCTTC. It codes for CASSTGTYNEQFF. The sequence is built from TRBV2 and TRBJ2-1, with the identity of the D gene unclear. Measured from the cysteine to the phenylalanine, the CDR3 is 13 residues long. The only DNA kept is the CDR3, 39 bases in frame from the first base. Reading the germline V gene gives CDR1 SNHLY and CDR2 FYNNEI. V loses 5 bases of germline sequence and J loses 2 bases, and the interval between the two ends is 7 bases.